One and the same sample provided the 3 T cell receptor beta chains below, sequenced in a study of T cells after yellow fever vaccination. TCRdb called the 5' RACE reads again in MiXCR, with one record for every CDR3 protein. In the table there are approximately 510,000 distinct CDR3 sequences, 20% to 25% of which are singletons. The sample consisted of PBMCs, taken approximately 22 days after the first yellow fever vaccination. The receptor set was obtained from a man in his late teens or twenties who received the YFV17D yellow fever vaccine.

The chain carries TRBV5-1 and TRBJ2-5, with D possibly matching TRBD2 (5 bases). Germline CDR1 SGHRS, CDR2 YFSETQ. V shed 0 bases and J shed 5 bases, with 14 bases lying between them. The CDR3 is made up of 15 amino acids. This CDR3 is CASSLGVGRTETQYF. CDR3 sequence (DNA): TGCGCCAGCAGCTTGGGCGTGGGGAGAACGGAGACCCAGTACTTC.

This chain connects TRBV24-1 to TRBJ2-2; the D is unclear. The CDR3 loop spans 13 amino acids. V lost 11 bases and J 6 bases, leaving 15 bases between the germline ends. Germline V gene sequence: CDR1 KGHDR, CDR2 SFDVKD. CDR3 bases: TGTGCCAATAACACACTCGGCCCCGGGGAGCTGTTTTTT. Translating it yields CANNTLGPGELFF.

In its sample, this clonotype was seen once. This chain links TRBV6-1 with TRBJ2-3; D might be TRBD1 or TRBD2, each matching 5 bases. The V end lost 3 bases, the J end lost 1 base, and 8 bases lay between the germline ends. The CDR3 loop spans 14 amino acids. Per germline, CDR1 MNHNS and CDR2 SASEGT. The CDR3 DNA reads TGTGCCAGCAGTGAGGGGGTAGGCACAGATACGCAGTATTTT. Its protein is CASSEGVGTDTQYF.